Sequencing of this T cell receptor beta chain was carried out in a study of T cell repertoires in cytomegalovirus infection. The overall study: Public TCR beta signature analysis indicated the presence of both CMV infection and matching HLA type. Broader study findings: Summed frequency of public TCR beta families distinguished CMV carriers with the relevant HLA. Ex vivo responses were dominated by HLA-C-restricted CMV-specific TCR beta clonotypes.

This clonotype was observed a handful of times. Its antigen remains unidentified. TCRdb re-called the reads through MiXCR, storing one row per CDR3 protein. In the table there are roughly 130,000 distinct CDR3 sequences, roughly a quarter of which are singletons. Trimming stripped 4 bases from V and 3 bases from J, with 11 bases between. The CDR3 consists of 13 residues. Germline V gene lookup returns CDR1 SGHRS and CDR2 YFSETQ. V usage is TRBV5-1 and J usage is TRBJ2-7; possibly TRBD1 for D (5 bases). The sample comprised PBMCs, sequenced either directly or after in vitro stimulation (not recorded which). This TCR derives from a human donor in good health (CMV status not recorded). Some clones in this sample may be carry-over from other donors' samples. The CDR3 loop is CASSPPDSYEQYF. CDR3 sequence (DNA): TGCGCCAGCAGCCCTCCTGACAGCTACGAGCAGTACTTC. Full variable domain (remainder filled in from reference TRBV5-1 and TRBJ2-7): KAGVTQTPRYLIKTRGQQVTLSCSPISGHRSVSWYQQTPGQGLQFLFEYFSETQRNKGNFPGRFSGRQFSNSRSEMNVSTLELGDSALYLCASSPPDSYEQYFGPGTRLTVT.